This TCR beta chain was captured in a study of blood T cell repertoires in COVID-19. Study-level background: Sources were T cells, B-cell-depleted T cells, or PBMCs; the material itself was cDNA or gDNA.

Deletions cut 6 bases from V and 4 bases from J, with 13 bases between. The CDR3 has 13 residues. Germline loops: CDR1 SGDLS, CDR2 YYNGEE. TCRdb keeps only in-frame clones here, not all; method: immunoSEQ multiplex PCR. The sample consists of around 620,000 clones, about nine tenths of them appearing once. Sequenced sample: peripheral blood. The clonotype was recovered from a woman aged 18-35 years with acute or convalescent COVID-19. V and J are TRBV9 and TRBJ1-2; unclear D gene. CDR3 sequence: CASKGGGIYGYTF. The CDR3, as DNA: TGTGCCAGCAAGGGCGGAGGGATCTATGGCTACACCTTC.